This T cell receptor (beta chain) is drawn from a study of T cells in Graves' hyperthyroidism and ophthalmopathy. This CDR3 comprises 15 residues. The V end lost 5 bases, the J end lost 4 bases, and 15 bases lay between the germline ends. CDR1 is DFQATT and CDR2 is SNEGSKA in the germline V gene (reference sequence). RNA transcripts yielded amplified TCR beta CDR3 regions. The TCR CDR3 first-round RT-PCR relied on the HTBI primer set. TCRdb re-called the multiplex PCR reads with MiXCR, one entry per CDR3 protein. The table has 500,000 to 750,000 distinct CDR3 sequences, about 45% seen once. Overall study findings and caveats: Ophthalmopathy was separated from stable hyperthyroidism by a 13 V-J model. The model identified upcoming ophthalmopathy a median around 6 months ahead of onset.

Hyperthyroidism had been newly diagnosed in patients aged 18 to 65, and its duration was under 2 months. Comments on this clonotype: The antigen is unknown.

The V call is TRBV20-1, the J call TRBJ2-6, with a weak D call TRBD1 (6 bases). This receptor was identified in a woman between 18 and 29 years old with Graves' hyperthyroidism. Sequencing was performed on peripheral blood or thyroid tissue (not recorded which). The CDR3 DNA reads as TGCAGTGCTGAGACTGGGGGCACCGGGGCCAACGTCCTGACTTTC. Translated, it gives CSAETGGTGANVLTF.